This is a list of T cell receptor beta chains from one sample in a study of blood T cell repertoires in COVID-19. The repertoire was sequenced with immunoSEQ multiplex PCR; TCRdb's copy has only in-frame clones and lacks some. The table has about 360,000 clones, around four fifths seen once. The sample consisted of peripheral blood. The receptors shown here come from a man aged 25 to 45 with active or convalescent COVID-19. CDR3s include the opening cysteine and the closing phenylalanine or tryptophan. A D gene is named only where the DNA matches it firmly. Clone size is not always given. Where it is, it says once, few, many or a class for expanded clones.

>TRBD1|TRBV5-1|TRBJ2-7|once
TGCGCCAGCAGCCTCGACCCCGGGACAGGGGGCGCTTTTTTCTACGAGCAGTACTTC
CASSLDPGTGGAFFYEQYF
>NA|TRBV21-1|TRBJ1-5|NA
TGTGCCAGCAGCAAATTCAGGGACAGGATCCATAGTAGCAATCAGCCCCAGCATTTT
CASSKFRDRIHSSNQPQHF
>TRBD1|TRBV30|TRBJ1-2|many
TGTGCCGGAGGGGCAGGGGCAGGGGGCGTCTATGGCTACACCTTC
CAGGAGAGGVYGYTF
>NA|TRBV12-5|TRBJ1-3|NA
TGTGCTAGTGGTTTGGTATTCGGAGACTCTGGAAACACCATATATTTT
CASGLVFGDSGNTIYF
>NA|TRBV7-2|TRBJ1-6|NA
TGTGCCAGCAGCTTAGAAGGCCCAGGGTCACCCCTCCACTTT
CASSLEGPGSPLHF
>TRBD2|TRBV18|TRBJ2-2|NA
TGTGCCAGCTCATCGGCCAGCGGGGCCACCGGGGAGCTGTTTTTT
CASSSASGATGELFF
>NA|TRBV6-5|TRBJ1-6|once
TGTGCCAGCAGGCCCGGGAGAAATAATTCACCCCTCCACTTT
CASRPGRNNSPLHF
>NA|TRBV6-5|TRBJ2-1|NA
TGTGCCAGCAGTTCCGGTCCGGGTGAGCAGTTCTTC
CASSSGPGEQFF
>NA|TRBV30|TRBJ1-3|NA
TGTGCCTGGGGCATAGGGGCAGGAAACACCATATATTTT
CAWGIGAGNTIYF
>TRBD2|TRBV19|TRBJ2-3|NA
TGTGCCAGTAGTAGCACTAGCGGAGCGGGAGATACGCAGTATTTT
CASSSTSGAGDTQYF
>TRBD1|TRBV19|TRBJ1-1|NA
TGTGCCAGTAGGACCCCAGGGGGCACTGAAGCTTTCTTT
CASRTPGGTEAFF
>NA|TRBV13|TRBJ2-5|NA
TGTGCCAGCAGCTTAAGGCGGGATACACAAGAGACCCAGTACTTC
CASSLRRDTQETQYF
>NA|TRBV6-5|TRBJ2-1|NA
TGTGCCAGCAAAGCGAATACCTACAATGAGCAGTTCTTC
CASKANTYNEQFF
>TRBD1|TRBV7-2|TRBJ2-7|NA
TGTGCCAGCAGCATTATCGACAGGGCCTACGAGCAGTACTTC
CASSIIDRAYEQYF
>TRBD1|TRBV19|TRBJ1-1|NA
TGTGCCAGTAGTATCTCGACAGGGGGGAACACTGAAGCTTTCTTT
CASSISTGGNTEAFF
>TRBD2|TRBV11-3|TRBJ2-1|NA
TGTGCCAGCAGCTTAGGTACTAGCGGGGGGAATTTCAATGAGCAGTTCTTC
CASSLGTSGGNFNEQFF
>NA|TRBV4-3|TRBJ1-2|NA
TGCGCCAGCAGCCAAGACCCAGATTATGGCTACACCTTC
CASSQDPDYGYTF
>NA|TRBV23-1|TRBJ1-6|many
TGCGCCAGCAGTCAATCGCAGGGATTACTCGCCTATAATTCACCCCTCCACTTT
CASSQSQGLLAYNSPLHF
>NA|TRBV29-1|TRBJ2-5|NA
TGCAGCGTTGGGCGGGCAGGAGAGACCCAGTACTTC
CSVGRAGETQYF
>NA|TRBV21-1|TRBJ2-6|NA
TGTGCCAGCAGCAACCAGGGTCCTATTAGCTCTGGGGCCAACGTCCTGACTTTC
CASSNQGPISSGANVLTF
>NA|TRBV24-1|TRBJ1-4|NA
TGTGCCACCAGTGATCCCGGAGGGGTGGAGGGAGAAAAACTGTTTTTT
CATSDPGGVEGEKLFF
>TRBD2|TRBV27|TRBJ2-1|NA
TGTGCCAGCAGCGTTCCGGGACTAGGAGGAGGTGAGCAGTTCTTC
CASSVPGLGGGEQFF
>NA|TRBV3-1/TRBV3-2|TRBJ2-1|NA
TGTGCCAGCAGCCAAGAACTCCAAGCGAGCTCCTACAATGAGCAGTTCTTC
CASSQELQASSYNEQFF
>TRBD2|TRBV12-3/TRBV12-4|TRBJ2-7|once
TGTGCCAGCAGCCCCTCGCCGGGGGGCGAGCAGTACTTC
CASSPSPGGEQYF
>NA|TRBV5-1|TRBJ2-2|NA
TGCGCCAGCAGCTACCAATACAGGGCCCTGAACACCGGGGAGCTGTTTTTT
CASSYQYRALNTGELFF
>NA|TRBV28|TRBJ1-1|NA
TGTGCCAGCAGTTTATTTCGTACAACGAACACTGAAGCTTTCTTT
CASSLFRTTNTEAFF
>NA|TRBV5-6|TRBJ2-1|NA
TGTGCCAGCAGCCGCCCGCAGGTTCGGAGGGATGAGCAGTTCTTC
CASSRPQVRRDEQFF
>TRBD2|TRBV10-1|TRBJ2-5|NA
TGCGCCAGGGTCCGGGGGGGCCAGGTGACCCAGTACTTC
CARVRGGQVTQYF
>TRBD2|TRBV5-1|TRBJ2-7|NA
TGCGCCAGCAGCTGGCGGAGCGGGACTTCAACCCGCCCCTACGAGCAGTACTTC
CASSWRSGTSTRPYEQYF
>NA|TRBV29-1|TRBJ2-7|NA
TGCAGCGTTCGACACTCCTACGAGCAGTACTTC
CSVRHSYEQYF
>TRBD1|TRBV28|TRBJ1-2|NA
TGTGCCAGCAGTTTGGAGGGGACAGGGGGCTTATATGGCTACACCTTC
CASSLEGTGGLYGYTF
>NA|TRBV9|TRBJ2-7|NA
TGTGCCAGCAGCGTTGGGCCCGGGGAAACCTACGAGCAGTACTTC
CASSVGPGETYEQYF
>NA|TRBV18|TRBJ2-7|NA
TGTGCCAGCTCACGGGACTTTGATTACGAGCAGTACTTC
CASSRDFDYEQYF
>TRBD2|TRBV10-3|TRBJ2-6|NA
TGTGCCATCAGGGACCTGACTAGCGGGGGTAAAGCGGGGGCCAACGTCCTGACTTTC
CAIRDLTSGGKAGANVLTF
>NA|TRBV6-5|TRBJ2-7|NA
TGTGCCAGCAGGCTGGACAGAACCTACGAGCAGTACTTC
CASRLDRTYEQYF
>TRBD2|TRBV5-1|TRBJ2-3|NA
TGCGCCAGCAGCCCGGGGACTAGCGGAAGCACAGATACGCAGTATTTT
CASSPGTSGSTDTQYF
>TRBD1|TRBV2|TRBJ1-2|NA
TGTGCCAGCAGGGAGACAGGGGCCCCCTATGGCTACACCTTC
CASRETGAPYGYTF
>NA|TRBV5-4|TRBJ1-4|NA
TGTGCCAGCAGCCCTGACAGCTTTAATGAAAAACTGTTTTTT
CASSPDSFNEKLFF
>TRBD2|TRBV15|TRBJ2-7|NA
TGTGCCACCAGCAGTGAGCGGGAGGGCCCCAACGAGCAGTACTTC
CATSSEREGPNEQYF
>TRBD1|TRBV24-1|TRBJ1-2|NA
TGTGCCACCAGTGAAACCCTGGGACAGGGGTCCTATGGCTACACCTTC
CATSETLGQGSYGYTF
>NA|TRBV28|TRBJ1-2|NA
TGTGCCAGCAGTTTATATGGCGGGAACTATGGCTACACCTTC
CASSLYGGNYGYTF
>TRBD1|TRBV5-5|TRBJ1-1|NA
TGTGCCAGCAGCTCCCAGACAGGGGCCCTTCCAGCTTTCTTT
CASSSQTGALPAFF
>NA|TRBV28|TRBJ1-1|NA
TGTGCCAGCAGTTCAGGGAGGACTGAAGCTTTCTTT
CASSSGRTEAFF
>TRBD2|TRBV6-2/TRBV6-3|TRBJ2-1|once
TGTGCCAGCAGTTACTCGTTATTCAGCGGGGGTAGGGATGAGCAGTTCTTC
CASSYSLFSGGRDEQFF
>NA|TRBV7-7|TRBJ2-1|NA
TGTGCCAGCAGCGCCGTGCCCGAACGGGTGGGTGAGCAGTTCTTC
CASSAVPERVGEQFF
>NA|TRBV7-2|TRBJ2-7|few
TGTGCCAGCAGCTTTGGGCTCAAGAGCTCCTACGAGCAGTACTTC
CASSFGLKSSYEQYF
>NA|TRBV14|TRBJ1-2|NA
TGTGCCAGCAGCCGCCAGGGGTCTTACAGGGTGAATAATGGCTACACCTTC
CASSRQGSYRVNNGYTF
>TRBD1|TRBV5-4|TRBJ2-3|NA
TGTGCCAGCAGCCAGAAGGGGAACAGGGGCGGCACAGATACGCAGTATTTT
CASSQKGNRGGTDTQYF
>NA|TRBV28|TRBJ2-7|NA
TGTGCCAGCAGTTCTCGGGGGAGCTCCTACGAGCAGTACTTC
CASSSRGSSYEQYF
>NA|TRBV2|TRBJ2-3|NA
TGTGCCAGCACCGAGCGACTGGGAGCAGATACGCAGTATTTT
CASTERLGADTQYF
>NA|TRBV6-2/TRBV6-3|TRBJ1-5|few
TGTGCCAGCAGTTACGGAGGAGGGGTTCAGCCCCAGCATTTT
CASSYGGGVQPQHF
>NA|TRBV11-2|TRBJ2-6|NA
TGTGCCAGCAGCTTTAGCGCTATTGGGGCCAACGTCCTGACTTTC
CASSFSAIGANVLTF
>TRBD2|TRBV7-9|TRBJ2-7|NA
TGTGCCAGCAGCCTCTCGGGGAGCGGGAGATCCTACGAGCAGTACTTC
CASSLSGSGRSYEQYF
>NA|TRBV5-4|TRBJ1-1|NA
TGTGCCAGCAGCTTGGGGGAGGGCGCGGGGAACACTGAAGCTTTCTTT
CASSLGEGAGNTEAFF
>NA|TRBV19|TRBJ2-7|NA
TGTGCCAGTAGTCCCTGGGGGGCCTACGAGCAGTACTTC
CASSPWGAYEQYF
>NA|TRBV5-4|TRBJ2-2|NA
TGTGCCAGCAGCTTGGATCCTACCGGGGAGCTGTTTTTT
CASSLDPTGELFF
>TRBD2|TRBV6-2/TRBV6-3|TRBJ2-4|NA
TGTGCCAGCAGTCGACTAGCGGGAGAAAACATTCAGTACTTC
CASSRLAGENIQYF
>NA|TRBV5-1|TRBJ1-5|NA
TGCGCCAGCAGCTCCCAACCGCTAGGCGGGGGCAATCAGCCCCAGCATTTT
CASSSQPLGGGNQPQHF
>TRBD1|TRBV6-2/TRBV6-3|TRBJ2-7|NA
TGTGCCAGCAGCCGCGTAGGGACAGGGGTCTCCTACGAGCAGTACTTC
CASSRVGTGVSYEQYF
>TRBD1|TRBV25-1|TRBJ2-7|once
TGTGCCAGCAGTGAATCGGGACAGGGCTACGAGCAGTACTTC
CASSESGQGYEQYF